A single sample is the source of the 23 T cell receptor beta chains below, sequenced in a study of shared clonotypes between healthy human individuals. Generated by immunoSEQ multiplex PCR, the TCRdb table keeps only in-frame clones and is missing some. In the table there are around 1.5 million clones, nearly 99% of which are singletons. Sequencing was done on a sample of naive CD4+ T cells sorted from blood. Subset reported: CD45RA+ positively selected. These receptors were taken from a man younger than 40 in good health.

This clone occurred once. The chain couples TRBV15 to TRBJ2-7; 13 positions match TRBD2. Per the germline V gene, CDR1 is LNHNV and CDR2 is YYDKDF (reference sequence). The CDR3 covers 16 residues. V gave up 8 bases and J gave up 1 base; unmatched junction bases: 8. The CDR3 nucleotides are TGTGCCACCCATGGCGGACTAGCGGGAGTTTCCTACGAGCAGTACTTC. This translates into CATHGGLAGVSYEQYF. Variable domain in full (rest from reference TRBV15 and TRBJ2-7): DAMVIQNPRYQVTQFGKPVTLSCSQTLNHNVMYWYQQKSSQAPKLLFHYYDKDFNNEADTPDNFQSRRPNTSFCFLDIRSPGLGDTAMYLCATHGGLAGVSYEQYFGPGTRLTVT.

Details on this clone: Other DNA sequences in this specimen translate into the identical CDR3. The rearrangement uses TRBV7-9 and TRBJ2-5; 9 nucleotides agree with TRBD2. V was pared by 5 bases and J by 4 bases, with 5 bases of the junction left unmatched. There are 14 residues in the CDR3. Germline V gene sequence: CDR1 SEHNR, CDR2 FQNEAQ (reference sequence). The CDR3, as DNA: TGTGCCAGCAGCCCTAGCGGGATACGAGAGACCCAGTACTTC. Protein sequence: CASSPSGIRETQYF.

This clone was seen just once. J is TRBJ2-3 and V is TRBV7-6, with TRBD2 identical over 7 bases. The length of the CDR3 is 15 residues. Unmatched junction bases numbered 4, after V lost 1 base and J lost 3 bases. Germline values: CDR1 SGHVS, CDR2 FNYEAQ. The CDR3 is CASSLDNGGTDTQYF. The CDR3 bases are TGTGCCAGCAGCTTAGATAACGGGGGGACAGATACGCAGTATTTT.

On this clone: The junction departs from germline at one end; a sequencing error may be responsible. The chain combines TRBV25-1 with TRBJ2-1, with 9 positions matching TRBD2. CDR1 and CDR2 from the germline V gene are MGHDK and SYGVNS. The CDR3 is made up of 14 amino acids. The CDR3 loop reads CASSEQLAGARRIF. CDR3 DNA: TGTGCCAGCAGTGAACAGTTAGCGGGAGCCCGTCGTATCTTC.

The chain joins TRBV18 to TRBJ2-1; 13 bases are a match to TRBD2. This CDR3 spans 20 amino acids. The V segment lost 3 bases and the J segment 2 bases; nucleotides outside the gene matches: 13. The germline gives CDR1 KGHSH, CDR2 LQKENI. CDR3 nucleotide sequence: TGTGCCAGCTCACCCAACCCCCGGACTAGCGGGAGCCAGGCCTACAATGAGCAGTTCTTC. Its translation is CASSPNPRTSGSQAYNEQFF.

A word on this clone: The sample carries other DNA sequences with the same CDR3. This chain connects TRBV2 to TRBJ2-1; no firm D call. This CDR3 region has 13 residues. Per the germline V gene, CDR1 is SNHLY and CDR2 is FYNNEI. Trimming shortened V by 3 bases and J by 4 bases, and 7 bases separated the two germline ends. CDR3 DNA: TGTGCCAGCAGTGAGGTGGGGTACAATGAGCAGTTCTTC. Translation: CASSEVGYNEQFF.

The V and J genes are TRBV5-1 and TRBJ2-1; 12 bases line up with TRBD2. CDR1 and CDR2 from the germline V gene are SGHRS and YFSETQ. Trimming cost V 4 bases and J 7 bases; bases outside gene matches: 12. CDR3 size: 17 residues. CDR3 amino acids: CASSLPTSGSRENEQFF. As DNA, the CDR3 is TGCGCCAGCAGCCTTCCGACTAGCGGGAGCCGGGAGAATGAGCAGTTCTTC.

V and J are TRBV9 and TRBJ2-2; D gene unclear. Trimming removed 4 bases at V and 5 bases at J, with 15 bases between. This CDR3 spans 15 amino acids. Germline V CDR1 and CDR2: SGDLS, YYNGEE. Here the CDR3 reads CASSTPTRVTGELFF. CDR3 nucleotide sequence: TGTGCCAGCAGCACTCCTACGCGAGTAACCGGGGAGCTGTTTTTT.

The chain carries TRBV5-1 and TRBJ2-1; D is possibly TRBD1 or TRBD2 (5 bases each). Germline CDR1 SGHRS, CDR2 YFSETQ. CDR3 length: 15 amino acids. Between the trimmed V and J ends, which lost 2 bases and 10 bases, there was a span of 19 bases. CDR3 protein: CASSLADRDHGEQFF. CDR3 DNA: TGCGCCAGCAGCTTAGCGGATAGGGACCATGGGGAGCAGTTCTTC.

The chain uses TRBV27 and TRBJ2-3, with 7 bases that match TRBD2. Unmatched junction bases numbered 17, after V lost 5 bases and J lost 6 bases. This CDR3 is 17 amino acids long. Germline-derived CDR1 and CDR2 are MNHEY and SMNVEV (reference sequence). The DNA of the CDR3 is TGTGCCAGCAGTCTCCTCATTACTAGCGACAGCCTGGATACGCAGTATTTT. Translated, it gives CASSLLITSDSLDTQYF.

The CDR3 nucleotides read TGTGCCAGCTTGGGGACTAGCGTATCCTACGAGCAGTACTTC. Translated: CASLGTSVSYEQYF. The chain couples TRBV28 to TRBJ2-7, with 10 bases matching TRBD2. CDR3 length equals 14 residues. The junction had 5 bases not matched to a gene; V was cut back by 8 bases and J by 1 base. Germline CDR1 is MDHEN and CDR2 is SYDVKM.

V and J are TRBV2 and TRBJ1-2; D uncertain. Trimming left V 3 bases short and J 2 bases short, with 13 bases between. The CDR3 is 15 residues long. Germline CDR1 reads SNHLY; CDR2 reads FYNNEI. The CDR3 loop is CASSESGLLNYGYTF. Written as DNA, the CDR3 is TGTGCCAGCAGTGAGTCAGGCCTACTAAACTATGGCTACACCTTC.

CDR3 in amino acids: CASRPREKSEAFF. The CDR3 bases are TGTGCCAGCAGACCGCGAGAAAAGTCTGAAGCTTTCTTT. The V gene is TRBV6-5, the J gene TRBJ1-1; no firm D call. CDR3 length: 13 residues. V was clipped by 6 bases and J by 6 bases, with 14 bases between them. The germline V gene has CDR1 MNHEY and CDR2 SVGAGI.

CDR3 residues: CAISESAEDEQYF. In nucleotides, the CDR3 is TGTGCCATCAGTGAGTCAGCGGAGGACGAGCAGTACTTC. This chain uses TRBV10-3 with TRBJ2-7; weak D call: TRBD2 (5 bases). Trimming took 0 bases from V and 5 from J, leaving 8 bases between them. Germline V lookup: CDR1 ENHRY, CDR2 SYGVKD. CDR3 length: 13 residues.

The CDR3 loop is CASSPDKSYQPQHF. The CDR3, as DNA: TGCGCCAGCAGCCCTGACAAGTCCTATCAGCCCCAGCATTTT. The rearrangement links TRBV5-1 to TRBJ1-5; no definite D call. This CDR3 region has 14 residues. Germline assignment: CDR1 SGHRS and CDR2 YFSETQ. V was clipped by 4 bases and J by 5 bases, with 13 bases between them.

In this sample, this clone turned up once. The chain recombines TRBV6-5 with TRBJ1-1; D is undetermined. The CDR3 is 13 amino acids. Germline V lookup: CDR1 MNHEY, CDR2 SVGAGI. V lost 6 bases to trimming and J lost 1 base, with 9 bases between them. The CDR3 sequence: CASSWTTNTEAFF. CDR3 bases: TGTGCCAGCAGCTGGACTACGAACACTGAAGCTTTCTTT.

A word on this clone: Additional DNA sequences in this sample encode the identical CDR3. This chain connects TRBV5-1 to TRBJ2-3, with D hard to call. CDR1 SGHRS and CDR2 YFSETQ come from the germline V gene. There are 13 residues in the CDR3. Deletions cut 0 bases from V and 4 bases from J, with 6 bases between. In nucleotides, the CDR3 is TGCGCCAGCAGCTTGGACAGCCCAGATACGCAGTATTTT. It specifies CASSLDSPDTQYF.

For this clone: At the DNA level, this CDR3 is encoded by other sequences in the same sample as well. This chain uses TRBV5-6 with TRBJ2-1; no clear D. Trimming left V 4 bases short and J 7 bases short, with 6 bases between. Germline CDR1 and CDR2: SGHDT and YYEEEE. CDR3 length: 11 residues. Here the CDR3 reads CASSLLNEQFF. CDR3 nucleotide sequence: TGTGCCAGCAGCCTGTTAAATGAGCAGTTCTTC.

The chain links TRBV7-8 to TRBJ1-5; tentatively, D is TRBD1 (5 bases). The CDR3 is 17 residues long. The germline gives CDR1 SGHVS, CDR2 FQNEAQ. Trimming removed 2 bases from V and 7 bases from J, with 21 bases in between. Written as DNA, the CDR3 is TGTGCCAGCAGCTTATTTGGTAGAACAGGACAATGGCAGCCCCAGCATTTT. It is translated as CASSLFGRTGQWQPQHF.

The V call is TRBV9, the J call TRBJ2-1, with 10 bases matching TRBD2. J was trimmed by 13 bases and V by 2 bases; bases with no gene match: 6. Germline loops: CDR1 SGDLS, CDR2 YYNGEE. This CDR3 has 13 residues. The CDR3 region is CASSVASGSDQFF. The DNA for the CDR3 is TGTGCCAGCAGCGTTGCTAGCGGGAGTGATCAGTTCTTC.

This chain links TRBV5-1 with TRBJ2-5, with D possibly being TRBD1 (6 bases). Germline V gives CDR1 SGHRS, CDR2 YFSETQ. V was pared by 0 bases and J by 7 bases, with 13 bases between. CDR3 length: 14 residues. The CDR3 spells CASSLEWGLGTQYF. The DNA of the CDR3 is TGCGCCAGCAGCTTGGAGTGGGGGCTGGGGACCCAGTACTTC.

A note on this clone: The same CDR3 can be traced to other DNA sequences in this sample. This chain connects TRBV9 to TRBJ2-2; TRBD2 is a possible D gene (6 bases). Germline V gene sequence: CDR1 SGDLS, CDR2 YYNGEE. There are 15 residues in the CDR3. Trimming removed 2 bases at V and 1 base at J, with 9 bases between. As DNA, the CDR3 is TGTGCCAGCAGCGTCGGAGGGCTGAACACCGGGGAGCTGTTTTTT. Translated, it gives CASSVGGLNTGELFF.

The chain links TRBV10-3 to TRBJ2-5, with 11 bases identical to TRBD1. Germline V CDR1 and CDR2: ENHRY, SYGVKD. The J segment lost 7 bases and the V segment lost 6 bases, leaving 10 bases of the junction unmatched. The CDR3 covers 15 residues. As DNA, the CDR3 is TGTGCCATCAGCGCTGGGACAGGGGGAACCTCGACCCAGTACTTC. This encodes CAISAGTGGTSTQYF.